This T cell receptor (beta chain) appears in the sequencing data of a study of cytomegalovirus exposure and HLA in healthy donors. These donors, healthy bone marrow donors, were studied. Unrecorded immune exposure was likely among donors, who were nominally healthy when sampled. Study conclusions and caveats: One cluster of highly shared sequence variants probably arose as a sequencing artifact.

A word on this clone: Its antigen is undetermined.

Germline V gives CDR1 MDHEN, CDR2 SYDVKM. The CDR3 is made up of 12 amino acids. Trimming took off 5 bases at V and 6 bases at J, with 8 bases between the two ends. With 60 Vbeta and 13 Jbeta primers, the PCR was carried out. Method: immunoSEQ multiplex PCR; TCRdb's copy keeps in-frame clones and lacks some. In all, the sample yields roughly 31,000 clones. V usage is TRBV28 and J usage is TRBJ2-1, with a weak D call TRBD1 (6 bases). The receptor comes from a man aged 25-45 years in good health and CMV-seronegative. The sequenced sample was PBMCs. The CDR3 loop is CASSQQGNEQFF. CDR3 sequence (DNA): TGTGCCAGCAGTCAACAGGGCAATGAGCAGTTCTTC.